This is a list of T cell receptor beta chains from one sample in a study of T cells after somatic rescue of genetic block. The data were produced by immunoSEQ multiplex PCR, yet TCRdb's version contains in-frame clones alone and is incomplete. The data hold tens of thousands of clones, with about nine tenths observed a single time. The sequenced material came from peripheral blood mononuclear cells (PBMCs). These TCRs come from a man aged 35 to 55. CDR3s include the opening cysteine and the closing phenylalanine or tryptophan. A D gene is named only where the DNA matches it firmly. Not all rows give a size; the values are once, few, many and, for expanded clones, a class.

>TRBJ1-1|-|-|TRBV5-1
CASSLGRENTEAFF
TGCGCCAGCAGCTTGGGTCGGGAGAACACTGAAGCTTTCTTT
>TRBJ2-5|TRBD2|-|TRBV7-2
CASSLSSSGSPLQETQYF
TGTGCCAGCAGCTTATCGTCTAGCGGGAGCCCGCTTCAAGAGACCCAGTACTTC
>TRBJ2-2|-|-|TRBV5-8
CASSLEGPQDLPTNTGELFF
TGTGCCAGCAGCTTGGAGGGGCCCCAGGACCTACCGACGAACACCGGGGAGCTGTTTTTT
>TRBJ2-3|-|-|TRBV5-6
CASSLDEGWSTDTQYF
TGTGCCAGCAGCTTGGATGAGGGTTGGAGCACAGATACGCAGTATTTT
>TRBJ2-2|-|-|TRBV5-1
CASSLRAQGNTGELFF
TGCGCCAGCAGCTTGCGCGCGCAGGGGAACACCGGGGAGCTGTTTTTT
>TRBJ1-2|-|-|TRBV4-1
CASSQRWGPDTNYGYTF
TGCGCCAGCAGCCAAAGGTGGGGCCCAGACACAAACTATGGCTACACCTTC
>TRBJ2-1|-|-|TRBV6-5
CASRGDYNEQFF
TGTGCCAGCCGCGGGGACTACAATGAGCAGTTCTTC
>TRBJ2-7|TRBD1|-|TRBV5-1
CASKRGQGINEQYF
TGCGCCAGCAAACGGGGACAGGGAATTAACGAGCAGTACTTC
>TRBJ1-2|-|-|TRBV5-1
CASSLFPGRDFYGYTF
TGCGCCAGCAGCCTATTCCCCGGACGGGATTTTTATGGCTACACCTTC
>TRBJ1-1|-|-|TRBV7-9
CASSLTSNTEAFF
TGTGCCAGCAGCCTCACATCGAACACTGAAGCTTTCTTT
>TRBJ2-3|TRBD2|-|TRBV19
CASSMGLAGDGDTQYF
TGTGCCAGTAGTATGGGGCTAGCGGGAGATGGAGATACGCAGTATTTT
>TRBJ2-3|-|-|TRBV5-1
CARMPLRHTQYF
TGCGCCCGGATGCCCCTCCGGCATACGCAGTATTTT
>TRBJ2-2|-|-|TRBV7-9
CASSFGAGELFF
TGTGCCAGCAGCTTCGGGGCGGGGGAGCTGTTTTTT
>TRBJ2-7|TRBD1|-|TRBV10-3
CAISEPRQGAAYEQYF
TGTGCCATCAGTGAGCCCCGACAGGGGGCAGCCTACGAGCAGTACTTC
>TRBJ1-1|-|-|TRBV28
CASSLLGSGVGTNTEAFF
TGTGCCAGCAGTTTATTGGGCTCCGGTGTCGGGACGAACACTGAAGCTTTCTTT
>TRBJ2-7|TRBD2|once|TRBV5-1
CASSLGAWGGSSYEQYF
TGCGCCAGCAGCTTGGGGGCTTGGGGCGGGAGCTCCTACGAGCAGTACTTC
>TRBJ2-3|-|-|TRBV7-6
CASSLALADTQYF
TGTGCCAGCAGCTTAGCACTAGCAGATACGCAGTATTTT
>TRBJ2-7|-|-|TRBV7-2
CASSSVDTSYEQYF
TGTGCCAGCAGCTCCGTGGACACCTCCTACGAGCAGTACTTC
>TRBJ1-2|-|-|TRBV30
CAWSEIYGYTF
TGTGCCTGGAGTGAGATCTATGGCTACACCTTC
>TRBJ2-1|-|-|TRBV19
CASSDTSLNEQFF
TGTGCCAGTAGTGATACTAGCCTCAATGAGCAGTTCTTC
>TRBJ1-1|TRBD1|-|TRBV5-5
CASSLQGQNTEAFF
TGTGCCAGCAGCTTACAGGGGCAGAACACTGAAGCTTTCTTT
>TRBJ2-7|-|-|TRBV6-1
CASSESGSATYEQYF
TGTGCCAGCAGTGAAAGCGGCAGCGCAACCTACGAGCAGTACTTC
>TRBJ2-7|TRBD1|once|TRBV4-1
CASSQDPGQAYEQYF
TGCGCCAGCAGCCAAGATCCGGGACAGGCCTACGAGCAGTACTTC
>TRBJ2-4|-|-|TRBV7-6
CASSPRGRVAKNIQYF
TGTGCCAGCAGCCCTCGGGGGCGCGTAGCCAAAAACATTCAGTACTTC
>TRBJ2-7|TRBD1|once|TRBV7-9
CASSLGTGGSPYEQYF
TGTGCCAGCAGCTTAGGGACAGGGGGCTCTCCCTACGAGCAGTACTTC
>TRBJ2-5|-|-|TRBV29-1
CSGAGLRETQYF
TGCAGCGGAGCCGGCCTTCGAGAGACCCAGTACTTC
>TRBJ1-5|-|-|TRBV15
CATSREDNQPQHF
TGTGCCACCAGCAGAGAAGACAATCAGCCCCAGCATTTT
>TRBJ2-1|-|-|TRBV4-3
CASSQEGDNSYNEQFF
TGCGCCAGCAGCCAAGAAGGGGACAATTCCTACAATGAGCAGTTCTTC
>TRBJ2-7|-|-|TRBV4-3
CASSQVVSGSYEQYF
TGCGCCAGCAGCCAAGTCGTGTCGGGTTCCTACGAGCAGTACTTC
>TRBJ2-4|-|-|TRBV7-9
CASSQADVYKNIQYF
TGTGCCAGCAGCCAAGCCGATGTCTACAAAAACATTCAGTACTTC
>TRBJ2-7|-|-|TRBV7-2
CASSLARTLYEQYF
TGTGCCAGCAGCTTAGCCAGAACCCTCTACGAGCAGTACTTC
>TRBJ2-5|TRBD1|-|TRBV7-2
CASSLARTGGRETQYF
TGTGCCAGCAGCTTAGCCCGGACAGGGGGCCGGGAGACCCAGTACTTC
>TRBJ2-3|-|once|TRBV5-4
CASSQDSGRTDTQYF
TGTGCCAGCAGCCAAGACAGTGGTAGGACAGATACGCAGTATTTT
>TRBJ2-1|-|-|TRBV28
CASRPPRIHNEQFF
TGTGCCAGCAGGCCCCCCCGGATTCACAATGAGCAGTTCTTC
>TRBJ2-2|-|once|TRBV2
CASRVIQGSAGELFF
TGTGCCAGCAGGGTAATACAGGGTTCGGCCGGGGAGCTGTTTTTT
>TRBJ2-1|TRBD1|-|TRBV25-1
CASSEGQGPYNEQFF
TGTGCCAGCAGTGAGGGACAGGGGCCCTACAATGAGCAGTTCTTC
>TRBJ1-2|-|-|TRBV6-7
CASSSPGPGSDTF
TGTGCCAGCAGTTCGCCGGGACCTGGCTCCGACACCTTC
>TRBJ2-1|-|-|TRBV11-2
CASSFAEVPFF
TGTGCCAGCAGCTTTGCCGAGGTACCGTTCTTC
>TRBJ2-1|-|once|TRBV15
CATSRGRRDEQFF
TGTGCCACCAGCAGAGGACGTCGGGATGAGCAGTTCTTC
>TRBJ1-2|-|-|TRBV5-4
CASSLSGTNGYTF
TGTGCCAGCAGCTTGTCCGGGACGAACGGCTACACCTTC
>TRBJ2-5|-|-|TRBV5-6
CASSLLRALSQETQYF
TGTGCCAGCAGCTTGCTTAGGGCCCTAAGCCAAGAGACCCAGTACTTC
>TRBJ2-7|-|-|TRBV5-1
CASSQGITYEQYF
TGCGCCAGCAGCCAGGGAATTACCTACGAGCAGTACTTC
>TRBJ2-1|TRBD2|-|TRBV4-2
CASSQDFGGVYNEQFF
TGTGCCAGCAGCCAAGATTTCGGGGGGGTTTACAATGAGCAGTTCTTC
>TRBJ2-1|-|-|TRBV15
CATSRDLVSRVSYNEQFF
TGTGCCACCAGCAGAGATCTAGTTTCCAGGGTCTCCTACAATGAGCAGTTCTTC
>TRBJ2-7|TRBD1|-|TRBV4-1
CASSQASGQSYEQYF
TGCGCCAGCAGCCAAGCCTCGGGACAGAGTTACGAGCAGTACTTC
>TRBJ1-6|-|-|TRBV5-1
CASSLVDSHNSPLHF
TGCGCCAGCAGCTTGGTGGACAGTCATAATTCACCCCTCCACTTT
>TRBJ2-1|-|-|TRBV9
CASSVGSVSEQFF
TGTGCCAGCAGCGTCGGGTCAGTCAGTGAGCAGTTCTTC
>TRBJ1-1|-|-|TRBV6-5
CASSLGTGITEAFF
TGTGCCAGCAGCCTCGGGACGGGGATCACTGAAGCTTTCTTT
>TRBJ1-4|-|-|TRBV6-5
CASSPPGRDEKLFF
TGTGCCAGCAGTCCCCCGGGGCGGGATGAAAAACTGTTTTTT
>TRBJ2-3|-|-|TRBV11-2
CASSFRRPLGSTDTQYF
TGTGCCAGCAGCTTTAGGCGGCCCCTGGGTAGCACAGATACGCAGTATTTT
>TRBJ1-2|TRBD1|-|TRBV5-1
CASSPGTGEEGKKVTNYGYTF
TGCGCCAGCAGCCCCGGGACAGGAGAGGAGGGAAAGAAGGTTACAAACTATGGCTACACCTTC
>TRBJ2-2|-|-|TRBV7-2
CASSLVPSRPTGELFF
TGTGCCAGCAGCTTAGTCCCTAGCCGCCCAACCGGGGAGCTGTTTTTT
>TRBJ1-4|-|-|TRBV4-1
CASSQESGRVREKLFF
TGCGCCAGCAGCCAAGAGTCGGGCAGGGTCAGGGAAAAACTGTTTTTT
>TRBJ2-7|TRBD2|-|TRBV6-1
CASSEGLAEQYF
TGTGCCAGCAGTGAGGGACTAGCCGAGCAGTACTTC
>TRBJ1-5|-|-|TRBV6-1
CASSELSVDQPQHF
TGTGCCAGCAGTGAACTGTCTGTAGATCAGCCCCAGCATTTT
>TRBJ1-4|TRBD1|-|TRBV30
CAWDRGEKLFF
TGTGCCTGGGACAGGGGCGAAAAACTGTTTTTT